The next 18 T cell receptor beta chains were all read from a single sample in a study of T cells in Graves' hyperthyroidism and ophthalmopathy. RNA transcripts gave rise to amplified TCR beta CDR3 regions. With the HTBI primer set, the TCR CDR3 went through a first round of RT-PCR. TCRdb re-derived calls from the multiplex PCR reads in MiXCR, one entry per CDR3 protein. The sample lists under 800,000 distinct CDR3 sequences; around 15% were seen once. The sequenced sample was blood. All receptors come from a woman between 18 and 29 years old with Graves' hyperthyroidism.

There are many counts of this clonotype. The chain carries TRBV7-6 and TRBJ2-2; D remains unclear. Deletions cut 5 bases from V and 3 bases from J, with 7 bases between. Germline V lookup: CDR1 SGHVS, CDR2 FNYEAQ. The CDR3 length is 13 residues. CDR3 DNA sequence: TGTGCCAGCAGCCCGCCCTACACCGGGGAGCTGTTTTTT. Protein product: CASSPPYTGELFF.

This sequence joins TRBV27 and TRBJ1-2; D is unclear. Germline CDR1 and CDR2: MNHEY and SMNVEV (reference sequence). V lost 10 bases to trimming and J lost 8 bases, with 17 bases between them. The CDR3 runs to 12 residues. This CDR3 reads CATDKKVWGYTF. DNA of the CDR3: TGTGCCACAGATAAAAAGGTGTGGGGCTACACCTTC.

This clonotype was seen at least ten times. This chain joins TRBV28 and TRBJ2-1; 11 nucleotides align to TRBD1. V was pared by 2 bases and J by 8 bases, with 8 bases of the junction left unmatched. The length of the CDR3 is 16 residues. Germline CDR1 reads MDHEN; CDR2 reads SYDVKM. The CDR3 reads CASSLVGQGAFDEQFF. The CDR3 nucleotides are TGTGCCAGCAGTTTAGTCGGACAGGGGGCTTTCGATGAGCAGTTCTTC.

This clonotype appeared many times. The CDR3 coding sequence is TGTGCCAGCAGCCAGGGGATCGGCAAAAACATTCAGTACTTC. This sequence encodes CASSQGIGKNIQYF. The V and J genes are TRBV2 and TRBJ2-4; a weak D match, TRBD1 (6 bases). Looked up from germline, CDR1 is SNHLY and CDR2 is FYNNEI. The germline V and J ends were trimmed by 6 bases and 3 bases, with 12 bases remaining between them. The CDR3 totals 14 residues.

This clonotype has a count of ten or more. The rearrangement links TRBV11-2 to TRBJ2-5; tentative D call: TRBD1 (5 bases). Germline lookup yields CDR1 SGHAT and CDR2 FQNNGV. This CDR3 is built from 15 residues. V dropped 2 bases and J dropped 1 base, with 11 bases sitting between them. CDR3 DNA: TGTGCCAGCAGCTTATCACCAGGGTCCCAAGAGACCCAGTACTTC. This translates into CASSLSPGSQETQYF.

The chain has TRBV2 and TRBJ2-7; 10 bases line up with TRBD1. The CDR3 runs to 13 residues. Germline CDR1 is SNHLY and CDR2 is FYNNEI. V dropped 5 bases and J dropped 7; count of bases not matched to a gene: 5. The CDR3 region has the DNA TGTGCCAGCAGTAGACAGGGGGCGGTTGAGCAGTACTTC. Its protein product is CASSRQGAVEQYF.

This clonotype was seen only a few times. This chain joins TRBV7-9 and TRBJ2-6; unclear D gene. CDR1 is SEHNR, CDR2 FQNEAQ, per germline (reference sequence). This CDR3 comprises 14 residues. V shed 7 bases and J shed 4 bases, with 11 bases lying between them. Written as DNA, the CDR3 is TGTGCCAGCATCGTTAAGGGAGGGGCCAACGTCCTGACTTTC. Amino acids: CASIVKGGANVLTF.

This clonotype was found a few times. The chain joins TRBV30 to TRBJ2-5; no clear D gene. The V gene's germline CDR1 is GTSNPN and CDR2 SVGIG (reference sequence). This CDR3 is 13 amino acids long. Trimming shortened V by 2 bases and J by 1 base, and 8 bases separated the two germline ends. The CDR3 region has the DNA TGTGCCTGGAGTAAGAGGATCCAAGAGACCCAGTACTTC. As protein: CAWSKRIQETQYF. Based on the CDR3 plus reference TRBV30 and TRBJ2-5, the full variable domain is SQTIHQWPATLVQPVGSPLSLECTVEGTSNPNLYWYRQAAGRGLQLLFYSVGIGQISSEVPQNLSASRPQDRQFILSSKKLLLSDSGFYLCAWSKRIQETQYFGPGTRLLVL.

The chain employs TRBV24-1 and TRBJ2-5, with TRBD1 as a possible D gene (6 bases). V lost 3 bases, J lost 2 bases, and 12 bases lay in between. Germline V gene sequence: CDR1 KGHDR, CDR2 SFDVKD. This CDR3 comprises 15 residues. CDR3 DNA: TGTGCCACCAGTGATACAAGGACAGTTCAAGAGACCCAGTACTTC. Translation gives CATSDTRTVQETQYF.

This clonotype was observed many times. The gene calls are TRBV7-2 and TRBJ2-7; 11 bases agree with TRBD1. The CDR3 is 15 residues long. V shed 5 bases and J 4 bases; nucleotides not matched to a gene: 7. Germline assignment: CDR1 SGHTA and CDR2 FQGNSA. The CDR3 here is CASSPGQGAQYEQYF. CDR3 DNA sequence: TGTGCCAGCAGCCCCGGACAGGGGGCGCAGTACGAGCAGTACTTC.

This clonotype has ten or more counts. The V and J genes are TRBV2 and TRBJ1-1, with D possibly matching TRBD1 (5 bases). This CDR3 comprises 17 residues. From germline, CDR1 is SNHLY and CDR2 FYNNEI. Trimming left V 8 bases short and J 2 bases short, with 24 bases between. The CDR3 DNA follows: TGTGCCAGCTACCACCCCTACCAAGGACGGGACAACACTGAAGCTTTCTTT. Its translation: CASYHPYQGRDNTEAFF. The variable domain in full, completed from reference TRBV2 and TRBJ1-1, reads EPEVTQTPSHQVTQMGQEVILRCVPISNHLYFYWYRQILGQKVEFLVSFYNNEISEKSEIFDDQFSVERPDGSNFTLKIRSTKLEDSAMYFCASYHPYQGRDNTEAFFGQGTRLTVV.

This clonotype was detected ten times or more. The V gene is TRBV20-1, the J gene TRBJ2-7, with TRBD1 matching over 11 bases. Losses at the gene ends were 1 base for V and 5 bases for J; bases not matched to a gene: 10. Germline V CDR1 and CDR2: DFQATT, SNEGSKA (reference sequence). The CDR3 is 16 amino acids. Here the CDR3 DNA reads TGCAGTGCTAGAGTCCCAGGACAGGGGGCAACCAACGAGCAGTACTTC. Amino acid sequence: CSARVPGQGATNEQYF.

This clonotype was detected only once. This sequence joins TRBV9 and TRBJ1-2; D is undetermined. The CDR3 is 17 residues long. Trimming pared 0 bases from V and 3 bases from J, leaving 18 bases between. Germline CDR1 is SGDLS and CDR2 is YYNGEE. For the CDR3, the DNA is TGTGCCAGCAGCGTAGGGTATTGGGATTCCTCACACTATGGCTACACCTTC. The encoded protein is CASSVGYWDSSHYGYTF.

This clonotype showed up many times. CDR3: CASSRRSGTSGPTQYF. DNA of the CDR3: TGTGCCAGCAGCCGGAGATCCGGGACTAGCGGGCCTACGCAGTATTTT. V usage is TRBV7-9 and J usage is TRBJ2-3; 12 positions match TRBD2. The V segment lost 5 bases and the J segment 8 bases; nucleotides outside the gene matches: 11. This CDR3 region has 16 residues. CDR1 is SEHNR, CDR2 FQNEAQ, per germline (reference sequence).

The chain links TRBV6-2 or TRBV6-3 to TRBJ2-7, with 7 nucleotides matching TRBD2. The germline V gene encodes CDR1 MNHEY and CDR2 SVGEGT. J lost 0 bases, V lost 7 bases, and 9 bases had no gene match. This CDR3 has 15 amino acids. The CDR3, as DNA: TGTGCCAGCACCAACCCCGGCGGGAGCTCCTACGAGCAGTACTTC. This translates into CASTNPGGSSYEQYF.

This clonotype has a count of ten or more. V is TRBV29-1 and J is TRBJ1-1, with D tentatively TRBD1 (5 bases). Germline CDR1 is SQVTM and CDR2 is ANQGSEA. V lost 8 bases and J 0 bases, leaving 16 bases between the germline ends. The CDR3 loop spans 14 amino acids. CDR3 protein: CSTRTGGMNTEAFF. CDR3 in DNA: TGCAGCACGCGGACGGGGGGAATGAACACTGAAGCTTTCTTT.

The CDR3 DNA reads TGCAGTGCTAGAGCCATTGAGGGGTGGGGCAACGAGCAGTACTTC. It is translated as CSARAIEGWGNEQYF. This chain connects TRBV20-1 to TRBJ2-7; possibly TRBD1 or TRBD2 for D (5 bases each). The germline V and J ends were trimmed by 1 base and 5 bases, with 18 bases remaining between them. The CDR3 covers 15 residues. Per germline, CDR1 DFQATT and CDR2 SNEGSKA (reference sequence).

There are a few counts of this clonotype. The chain has TRBV5-1 and TRBJ2-5; 7 bases fit TRBD1. Germline CDR1 reads SGHRS; CDR2 reads YFSETQ. With V trimmed by 0 bases and J by 5 bases, 10 bases remained unmatched. The CDR3 is 16 residues long. The CDR3 protein is CASSLAAGTAAETQYF. DNA for the CDR3: TGCGCCAGCAGCTTGGCCGCCGGGACAGCGGCGGAGACCCAGTACTTC.